This T cell receptor beta chain was documented in a study of OX40 agonist ivuxolimab in advanced cancers. Across the study: Clinicians treated patients with ivuxolimab, an agonistic anti-OX40 (CD134) antibody. Points from the study as a whole: There were, on average, more expanded clones in CD8+ T cells than in CD4+.

The method was immunoSEQ multiplex PCR; TCRdb's version includes in-frame clones alone and lacks a portion of them. The sample holds roughly 66,000 clones, 75% to 90% seen once. Notes on this clone: No antigen is known for it.

Patients with autoimmune history or systemic immunosuppression were excluded. The V gene lost 6 bases and the J gene lost 5 bases, with 9 bases spanning the gap. Germline V CDR1 and CDR2: LNHDA, SQIVND (reference sequence). This CDR3 has 12 amino acids. This clonotype originated in an adult with an advanced solid tumor such as melanoma, head and neck, liver or kidney cancer. Sequenced here: CD4+ or CD8+ T cells sorted from blood, sampled in a trial of the OX40 agonist ivuxolimab. V and J are TRBV19 and TRBJ2-3, with D maybe TRBD2 (5 bases). The DNA of the CDR3 is TGTGCCAGTAGCCCCAGCGGAGATACGCAGTATTTT. Its translation: CASSPSGDTQYF.